Below are 12 T cell receptor beta chains sequenced from a single sample in a study of beta chain features in type 1 diabetes. Study-wide points: Across all four CD4+ subsets, people with type 1 diabetes showed modestly shorter TCRB CDR3s.

Their cognate antigens are unknown. Expressed TCRB transcripts were sequenced because the entire RNA isolate underwent reverse transcription. Sequenced by immunoSEQ multiplex PCR; TCRdb stores in-frame clones only, minus some. The sample comprises about 270,000 clones, 13% to 15% of which are singletons, and 0.015% to 0.02% rests with the top ten. The specimen was naive CD4+ T cells from blood. The receptors come from a man younger than 45 with type 1 diabetes.

CDR3 loop: CSVEKSGIGNEQFF. The CDR3 nucleotides are TGCAGCGTCGAAAAAAGCGGGATCGGGAATGAGCAGTTCTTC. V gene TRBV29-1 combines with J gene TRBJ2-1, with TRBD2 matching over 7 bases. Germline trimming cut 6 bases from V and 7 bases from J; bases unmatched to any gene: 12. Looked up from germline, CDR1 is SQVTM and CDR2 is ANQGSEA. CDR3 length: 14 residues.

This clone was detected a few times. The gene calls are TRBV5-6 and TRBJ2-2; no definite D call. This CDR3 has 11 amino acids. V lost 4 bases to trimming and J lost 8 bases, with 6 bases between them. Germline CDR1 is SGHDT and CDR2 is YYEEEE. The CDR3 spells CASSRVGELFF. CDR3 coding DNA: TGTGCCAGCAGCCGCGTGGGGGAGCTGTTTTTT.

The table lists this clone with a few counts. This CDR3 is CASSQSIHRTLWETDTQYF. In DNA form, the CDR3 reads TGCGCCAGCAGTCAATCAATTCACCGGACGCTTTGGGAGACAGATACGCAGTATTTT. The genes are TRBV23-1 and TRBJ2-3, with D maybe TRBD2 (5 bases). TRBV23-1 is labeled an ORF, and its function is uncertain. The ends were cut back, 0 bases at V and 3 bases at J, with 22 bases in the middle. The CDR3 contains 19 residues.

Only a few counts were recorded for this clone. V and J are TRBV18 and TRBJ2-4; no definite D call. The V end was cut by 3 bases, the J end by 4 bases, with 10 bases between. Germline V lookup: CDR1 KGHSH, CDR2 LQKENI. This CDR3 comprises 14 residues. CDR3 protein: CASSPEAGKNIQYF. The CDR3 DNA is TGTGCCAGCTCACCTGAGGCTGGAAAAAACATTCAGTACTTC.

In DNA, the CDR3 is TGCAGTGCTGCTAAAACCTACGAGCAGTACTTC. Protein: CSAAKTYEQYF. This chain connects TRBV20-1 to TRBJ2-7; D gene ambiguous. V was shortened by 5 bases and J by 2 bases, with 7 bases between the two germline ends. Germline loops: CDR1 DFQATT, CDR2 SNEGSKA (reference sequence). This CDR3 contains 11 residues.

V is TRBV4-3 and J is TRBJ2-1; D is perhaps TRBD1 (6 bases). The CDR3 spans 13 residues. The ends were cut back, 2 bases at V and 6 bases at J, with 8 bases in the middle. The germline V gene encodes CDR1 LGHNA and CDR2 YSLEER. In nucleotides, the CDR3 is TGCGCCAGCAGCCAAAACAGGGTCAATGAGCAGTTCTTC. This gives the protein CASSQNRVNEQFF.

V and J are TRBV6-4 and TRBJ2-1; D is uncertain. V was cut by 3 bases and J by 7 bases, with 13 bases left in between. This CDR3 is built from 14 residues. Germline CDR1 reads MRHNA; CDR2 reads SNTAGT. The CDR3 loop reads CASSESVYGNEQFF. The CDR3, as DNA: TGTGCCAGCAGTGAATCCGTTTACGGGAATGAGCAGTTCTTC.

This clone was seen only a few times. V and J are TRBV7-2 and TRBJ1-4; 12 positions agree with TRBD1. CDR1 and CDR2 from the germline V gene are SGHTA and FQGNSA. V dropped 2 bases and J dropped 8; count of bases not matched to a gene: 3. The CDR3 is 15 amino acids. The CDR3 protein is CASSLSGTGGEKLFF. In nucleotides, the CDR3 is TGTGCCAGCAGCTTATCCGGGACAGGGGGCGAAAAACTGTTTTTT. Full variable domain (outside the CDR3, taken from reference TRBV7-2 and TRBJ1-4): GAGVSQSPSNKVTEKGKDVELRCDPISGHTALYWYRQSLGQGLEFLIYFQGNSAPDKSGLPSDRFSAERTGGSVSTLTIQRTQQEDSAVYLCASSLSGTGGEKLFFGSGTQLSVL.

This clone showed up just a few times. The chain has TRBV5-5 and TRBJ1-1; D not resolved. With 3 bases removed from V and 3 bases from J, the gap between germline ends came to 15 bases. Germline V lookup: CDR1 SGHKS, CDR2 YYEKEE (reference sequence). The length of the CDR3 is 15 residues. DNA for the CDR3: TGTGCCAGCAGCTCGCCACAGTTTGGGTACACTGAAGCTTTCTTT. Its protein is CASSSPQFGYTEAFF.

This clone was detected a few times. The rearrangement uses TRBV29-1 and TRBJ2-7; 13 bases are shared with TRBD2. Trimming at V came to 4 bases and at J to 4 bases, leaving 4 bases not matched to a gene. The CDR3 consists of 14 residues. Germline-derived CDR1 and CDR2 are SQVTM and ANQGSEA. CDR3 sequence reads: CSVGTSGREYEQYF. DNA of the CDR3: TGCAGCGTTGGGACTAGCGGGAGAGAGTACGAGCAGTACTTC.

This clone was observed a handful of times. The chain uses TRBV4-3 and TRBJ1-5; 8 bases agree with TRBD1. The germline V gene has CDR1 LGHNA and CDR2 YSLEER. CDR3 size: 16 residues. The V and J ends lost 0 bases and 6 bases, in that order; junction bases with no gene match: 7. The DNA for the CDR3 is TGCGCCAGCAGCCAAGATACACAGGGGGGATTTCAGCCCCAGCATTTT. Translation gives CASSQDTQGGFQPQHF.

The V call is TRBV28, the J call TRBJ2-7; 10 bases line up with TRBD1. This CDR3 region has 15 residues. Germline trimming cut 7 bases from V and 4 bases from J; bases unmatched to any gene: 10. Germline V lookup: CDR1 MDHEN, CDR2 SYDVKM. CDR3 protein: CASTLRSGQGYEQYF. The CDR3 DNA reads as TGTGCCAGCACCCTGAGATCGGGACAGGGGTACGAGCAGTACTTC.